This T cell receptor beta chain was identified in a study of OX40 agonist ivuxolimab in advanced cancers. Study context: Three partial responders included one hepatocellular carcinoma patient and two cutaneous melanoma patients.

The method was immunoSEQ multiplex PCR; TCRdb's version includes in-frame clones alone and lacks a portion of them. The table has around 20,000 clones, 90% seen once. Germline V gene lookup returns CDR1 LNHNV and CDR2 YYDKDF (reference sequence). The CDR3 consists of 16 residues. J lost 3 bases, V lost 1 base, and 1 base had no gene match. The clonotype originates from an adult with an advanced solid tumor such as melanoma, head and neck, liver or kidney cancer. V and J are TRBV15 and TRBJ2-1; TRBD2 matches 12 bases. The sequenced sample was CD4+ or CD8+ T cells sorted from blood, obtained in a trial of the OX40 agonist ivuxolimab. DNA for the CDR3: TGTGCCACCAGCAGAGGACTAGCGGGAGACTACAATGAGCAGTTCTTC. It is translated as CATSRGLAGDYNEQFF.